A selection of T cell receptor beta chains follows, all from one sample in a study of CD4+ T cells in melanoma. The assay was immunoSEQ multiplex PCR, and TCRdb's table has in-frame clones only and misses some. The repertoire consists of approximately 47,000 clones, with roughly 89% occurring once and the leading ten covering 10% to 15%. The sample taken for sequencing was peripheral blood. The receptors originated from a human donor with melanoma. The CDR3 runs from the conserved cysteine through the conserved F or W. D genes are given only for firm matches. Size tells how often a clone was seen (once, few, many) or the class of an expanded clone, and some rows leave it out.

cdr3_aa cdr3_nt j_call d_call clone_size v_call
CASSQEWTGGNEQYF TGTGCCAGCAGCCAAGAATGGACAGGGGGTAACGAGCAGTACTTC TRBJ2-7 TRBD1 . TRBV14
CASSLTSGGAQETQYF TGTGCCAGCAGCTTGACTAGCGGGGGGGCCCAAGAGACCCAGTACTTC TRBJ2-5 TRBD2 . TRBV7-9
CASSLFGQGRTQHF TGTGCCAGCAGCTTGTTCGGGCAGGGGAGGACCCAGCATTTT TRBJ1-5 . once TRBV5-6
CASSWTGGREKLFF TGTGCCAGCAGCTGGACAGGGGGCCGGGAAAAACTGTTTTTT TRBJ1-4 TRBD1 . TRBV7-9
CAWVRQGGQETQYF TGTGCCTGGGTTCGACAGGGAGGGCAAGAGACCCAGTACTTC TRBJ2-5 . . TRBV30
CAWTLGGAFEQFF TGTGCCTGGACCTTGGGGGGGGCCTTTGAGCAGTTCTTC TRBJ2-1 . once TRBV30
CASSTRTGEWTDTQYF TGTGCCAGCAGCACGAGGACAGGGGAATGGACAGATACGCAGTATTTT TRBJ2-3 TRBD1 . TRBV14
CASSQDFGAYEQYF TGCGCCAGCAGCCAAGATTTCGGAGCCTACGAGCAGTACTTC TRBJ2-7 . . TRBV4-1
CPQPGGRLKEMNTEAFF TGTCCCCAACCGGGGGGGCGCTTAAAGGAAATGAACACTGAAGCTTTCTTT TRBJ1-1 . . TRBV21-1
CASSLVQGQIPGYTF TGTGCCAGCAGCTTAGTCCAGGGGCAGATTCCGGGCTACACCTTC TRBJ1-2 . . TRBV11-2
CASSLQGAGTGELFF TGTGCCAGCAGTCTGCAGGGGGCTGGCACCGGGGAGCTGTTTTTT TRBJ2-2 TRBD1 few TRBV6-6
CASSPRQTNNYGYTF TGTGCCAGCAGCCCTAGACAGACTAACAACTATGGCTACACCTTC TRBJ1-2 . . TRBV7-9
CASSLSGANEQFF TGTGCCAGCAGTTTATCTGGGGCCAATGAGCAGTTCTTC TRBJ2-1 . . TRBV27
CASRREDSSQETQYF TGTGCCAGCAGGCGGGAGGACAGTTCCCAAGAGACCCAGTACTTC TRBJ2-5 TRBD2 few TRBV11-1
CASSSQALYTDTQYF TGTGCCAGCAGTTCCCAGGCGCTATACACAGATACGCAGTATTTT TRBJ2-3 . . TRBV27
CASSVGGAKAGNTIYF TGTGCCAGCAGCGTAGGTGGGGCAAAGGCTGGAAACACCATATATTTT TRBJ1-3 . . TRBV9
CASSFGGSNEKLFF TGTGCCAGCAGCTTTGGCGGAAGTAATGAAAAACTGTTTTTT TRBJ1-4 . . TRBV7-2
CSASQGLGYTF TGCAGTGCTTCTCAGGGGTTAGGCTACACCTTC TRBJ1-2 . . TRBV20-1
CASSIPGRYYEQYF TGCGCCAGCAGCATCCCGGGACGGTACTACGAGCAGTACTTC TRBJ2-7 . . TRBV5-1
CASSEAHTATYEQYF TGTGCCAGCAGTGAAGCGCACACTGCAACCTACGAGCAGTACTTC TRBJ2-7 . . TRBV2
CASRPDPGQVTARIKANYGYTF TGTGCAAGTCGCCCAGACCCGGGGCAAGTAACAGCGAGAATAAAAGCTAACTATGGCTACACCTTC TRBJ1-2 . once TRBV12-2
CASIGWGEKGEKLFF TGTGCCAGCATAGGCTGGGGGGAGAAGGGTGAAAAACTGTTTTTT TRBJ1-4 . . TRBV2
CASSLETGELFF TGTGCCAGCAGCTTAGAGACCGGGGAGCTGTTTTTT TRBJ2-2 . . TRBV7-2
CASDRGESKGEKLFF TGTGCCAGTGACAGGGGGGAATCGAAAGGTGAAAAACTGTTTTTT TRBJ1-4 TRBD1 . TRBV19
CASRDTGLTHEQYF TGTGCCAGCAGGGACACCGGGCTCACCCACGAGCAGTACTTC TRBJ2-7 . . TRBV28